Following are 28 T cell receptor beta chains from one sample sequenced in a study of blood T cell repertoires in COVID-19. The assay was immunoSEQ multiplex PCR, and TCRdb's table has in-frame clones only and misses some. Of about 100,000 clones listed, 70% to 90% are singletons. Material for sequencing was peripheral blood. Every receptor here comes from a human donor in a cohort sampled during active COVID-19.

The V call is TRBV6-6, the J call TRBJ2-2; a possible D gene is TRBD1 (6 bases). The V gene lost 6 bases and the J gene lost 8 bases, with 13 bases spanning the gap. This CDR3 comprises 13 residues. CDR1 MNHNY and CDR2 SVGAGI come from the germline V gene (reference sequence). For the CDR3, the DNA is TGTGCCAGCAGAGGACAGCCCGGGGGGGAGCTGTTTTTT. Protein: CASRGQPGGELFF.

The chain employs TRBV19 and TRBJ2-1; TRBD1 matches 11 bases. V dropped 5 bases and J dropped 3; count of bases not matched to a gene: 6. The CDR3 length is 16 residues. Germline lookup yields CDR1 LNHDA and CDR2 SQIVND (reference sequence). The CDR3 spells CASSPRTGGIYNEQFF. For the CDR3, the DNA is TGTGCCAGTAGTCCCCGGACAGGGGGCATCTACAATGAGCAGTTCTTC.

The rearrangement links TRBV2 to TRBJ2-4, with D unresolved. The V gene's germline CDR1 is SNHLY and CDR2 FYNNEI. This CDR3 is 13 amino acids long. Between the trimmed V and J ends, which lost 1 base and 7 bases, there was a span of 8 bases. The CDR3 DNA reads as TGTGCCAGCAGTGAAGGTCAGAATAACATTCAGTACTTC. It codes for CASSEGQNNIQYF. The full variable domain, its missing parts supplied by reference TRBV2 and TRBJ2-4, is EPEVTQTPSHQVTQMGQEVILRCVPISNHLYFYWYRQILGQKVEFLVSFYNNEISEKSEIFDDQFSVERPDGSNFTLKIRSTKLEDSAMYFCASSEGQNNIQYFGAGTRLSVL.

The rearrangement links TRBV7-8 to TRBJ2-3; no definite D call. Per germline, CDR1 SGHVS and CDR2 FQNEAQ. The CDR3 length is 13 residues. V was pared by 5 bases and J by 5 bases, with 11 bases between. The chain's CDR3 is CASSRPVVDTQYF. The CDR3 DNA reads TGTGCCAGCAGCCGCCCGGTGGTAGATACGCAGTATTTT. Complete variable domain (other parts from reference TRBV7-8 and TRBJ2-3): GAGVSQSPRYKVAKRGQDVALRCDPISGHVSLFWYQQALGQGPEFLTYFQNEAQLDKSGLPSDRFFAERPEGSVSTLKIQRTQQEDSAVYLCASSRPVVDTQYFGPGTRLTVL.

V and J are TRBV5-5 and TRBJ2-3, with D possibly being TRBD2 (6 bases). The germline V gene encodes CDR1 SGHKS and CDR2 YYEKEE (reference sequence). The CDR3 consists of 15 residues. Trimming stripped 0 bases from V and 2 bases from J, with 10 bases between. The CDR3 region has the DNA TGTGCCAGCAGCTTGGAAGCGGGTCCCACAGATACGCAGTATTTT. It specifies CASSLEAGPTDTQYF.

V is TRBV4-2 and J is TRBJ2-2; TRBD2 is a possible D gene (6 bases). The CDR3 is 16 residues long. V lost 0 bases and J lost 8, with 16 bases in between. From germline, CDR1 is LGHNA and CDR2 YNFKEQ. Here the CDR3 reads CASSQEARWAGGELFF. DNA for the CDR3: TGTGCCAGCAGCCAAGAGGCACGTTGGGCGGGGGGGGAGCTGTTTTTT.

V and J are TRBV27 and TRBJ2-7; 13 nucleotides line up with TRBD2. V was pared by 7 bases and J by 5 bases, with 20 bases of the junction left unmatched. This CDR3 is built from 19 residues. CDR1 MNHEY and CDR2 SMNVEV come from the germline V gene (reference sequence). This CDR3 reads CASNPPDRTGLAGEHEQYF. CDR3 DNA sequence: TGTGCCAGCAATCCACCCGACAGGACCGGACTAGCGGGGGAACACGAGCAGTACTTC.

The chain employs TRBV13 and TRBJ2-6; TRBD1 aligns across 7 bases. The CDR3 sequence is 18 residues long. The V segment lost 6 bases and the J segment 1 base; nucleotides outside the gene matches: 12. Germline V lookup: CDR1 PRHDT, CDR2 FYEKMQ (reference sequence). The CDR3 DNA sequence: TGTGCCAGCAGATTAAAAGGGGCAGGGGGATCTGGGGCCAACGTCCTGACTTTC. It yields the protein CASRLKGAGGSGANVLTF. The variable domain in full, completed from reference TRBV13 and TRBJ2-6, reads AAGVIQSPRHLIKEKRETATLKCYPIPRHDTVYWYQQGPGQDPQFLISFYEKMQSDKGSIPDRFSAQQFSDYHSELNMSSLELGDSALYFCASRLKGAGGSGANVLTFGAGSRLTVL.

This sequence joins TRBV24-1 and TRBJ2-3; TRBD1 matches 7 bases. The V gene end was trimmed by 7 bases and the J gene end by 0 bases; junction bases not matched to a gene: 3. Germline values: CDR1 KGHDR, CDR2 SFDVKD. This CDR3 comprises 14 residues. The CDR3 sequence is CATSWTGSTDTQYF. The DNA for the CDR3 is TGTGCCACCAGCTGGACAGGTAGCACAGATACGCAGTATTTT.

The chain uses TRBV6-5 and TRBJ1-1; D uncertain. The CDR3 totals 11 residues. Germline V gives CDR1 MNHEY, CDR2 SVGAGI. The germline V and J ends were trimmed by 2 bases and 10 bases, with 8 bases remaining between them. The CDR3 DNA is TGTGCCAGCAGTTACGGCCCTTCAGCTTTCTTT. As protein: CASSYGPSAFF.

DNA of the CDR3: TGTGCCAGCAGTTTATTGACTAGTACCCCAGATACGCAGTATTTT. Translation: CASSLLTSTPDTQYF. The chain employs TRBV28 and TRBJ2-3; D may be TRBD2 (6 bases). Per germline, CDR1 MDHEN and CDR2 SYDVKM. Trimming removed 1 base at V and 4 bases at J, with 12 bases between. The CDR3 is made up of 15 amino acids.

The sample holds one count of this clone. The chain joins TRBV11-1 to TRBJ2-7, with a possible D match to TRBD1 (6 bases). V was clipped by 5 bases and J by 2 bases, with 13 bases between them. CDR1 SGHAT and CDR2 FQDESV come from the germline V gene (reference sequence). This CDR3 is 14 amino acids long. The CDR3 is CASSATGGTYEQYF. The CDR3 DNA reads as TGTGCCAGCAGCGCGACAGGAGGAACCTACGAGCAGTACTTC.

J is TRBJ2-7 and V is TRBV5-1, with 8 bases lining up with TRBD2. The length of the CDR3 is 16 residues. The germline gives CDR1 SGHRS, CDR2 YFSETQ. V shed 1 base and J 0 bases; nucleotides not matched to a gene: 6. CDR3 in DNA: TGCGCCAGCAGCTTGTCGAGCGGGAGCGGCTCCTACGAGCAGTACTTC. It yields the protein CASSLSSGSGSYEQYF.

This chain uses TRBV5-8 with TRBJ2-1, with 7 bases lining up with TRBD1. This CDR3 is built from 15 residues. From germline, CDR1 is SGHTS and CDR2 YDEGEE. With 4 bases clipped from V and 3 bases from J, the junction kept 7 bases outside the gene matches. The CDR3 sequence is CASSGDSSVYNEQFF. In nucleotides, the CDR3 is TGTGCCAGCAGCGGGGACAGTAGCGTCTACAATGAGCAGTTCTTC.

The CDR3 loop is CASTARDSDNSPLHF. The CDR3 coding sequence is TGTGCCAGTACCGCCCGGGACAGCGATAATTCACCCCTCCACTTT. The V and J genes are TRBV19 and TRBJ1-6; 7 bases fit TRBD1. The CDR3 covers 15 residues. Germline trimming cut 7 bases from V and 5 bases from J; bases unmatched to any gene: 8. The germline CDR1 and CDR2 sequences are LNHDA and SQIVND (reference sequence).

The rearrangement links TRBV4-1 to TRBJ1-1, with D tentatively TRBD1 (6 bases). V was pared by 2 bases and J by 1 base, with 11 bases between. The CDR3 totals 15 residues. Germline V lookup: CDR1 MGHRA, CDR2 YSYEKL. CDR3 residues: CASSQPPQGNTEAFF. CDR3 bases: TGCGCCAGCAGCCAACCTCCACAGGGGAACACTGAAGCTTTCTTT.

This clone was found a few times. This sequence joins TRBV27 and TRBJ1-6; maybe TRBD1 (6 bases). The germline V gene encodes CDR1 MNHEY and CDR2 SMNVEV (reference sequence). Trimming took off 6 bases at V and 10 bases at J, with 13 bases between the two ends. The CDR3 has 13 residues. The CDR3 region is CASRRTGYSPLHF. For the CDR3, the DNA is TGTGCCAGCAGACGAACAGGGTACTCACCCCTCCACTTT.

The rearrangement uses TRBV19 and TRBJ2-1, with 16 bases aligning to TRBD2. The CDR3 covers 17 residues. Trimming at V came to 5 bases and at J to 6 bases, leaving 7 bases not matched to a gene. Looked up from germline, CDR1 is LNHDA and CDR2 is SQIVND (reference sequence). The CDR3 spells CASSQQGLAGGRNEQFF. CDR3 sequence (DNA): TGTGCCAGTAGTCAACAGGGACTAGCGGGAGGGCGCAATGAGCAGTTCTTC.

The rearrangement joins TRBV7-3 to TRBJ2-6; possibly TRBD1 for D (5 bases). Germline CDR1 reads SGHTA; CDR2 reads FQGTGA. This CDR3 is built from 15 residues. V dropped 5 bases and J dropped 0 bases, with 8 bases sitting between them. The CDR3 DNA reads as TGTGCCAGCAGCCCCCAGGGCTCTGGGGCCAACGTCCTGACTTTC. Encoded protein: CASSPQGSGANVLTF.

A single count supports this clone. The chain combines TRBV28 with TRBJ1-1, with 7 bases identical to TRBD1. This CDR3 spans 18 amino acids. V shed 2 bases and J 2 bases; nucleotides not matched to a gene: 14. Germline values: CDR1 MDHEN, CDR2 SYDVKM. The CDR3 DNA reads TGTGCCAGCAGTTTAAACCCTAGATGGACAGGTCTTAACACTGAAGCTTTCTTT. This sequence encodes CASSLNPRWTGLNTEAFF.

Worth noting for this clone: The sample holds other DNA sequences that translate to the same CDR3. In DNA, the CDR3 is TGTGCCAGCAGTCCTGGAGTGAACACTGAAGCTTTCTTT. Translated, it gives CASSPGVNTEAFF. The J gene is TRBJ1-1, the V gene TRBV12-3 or TRBV12-4; D gene ambiguous. The CDR3 consists of 13 residues. The ends were cut back, 5 bases at V and 0 bases at J, with 7 bases in the middle.

DNA of the CDR3: TGTGCCAGCAGCCGGACAGGGAACGGCAATCAGCCCCAGCATTTT. This gives the protein CASSRTGNGNQPQHF. V gene TRBV7-9 combines with J gene TRBJ1-5, with 8 bases aligning to TRBD1. The CDR3 spans 15 residues. V lost 5 bases to trimming and J lost 2 bases; unmatched junction nucleotides: 5. Germline V gene lookup returns CDR1 SEHNR and CDR2 FQNEAQ (reference sequence). Complete variable domain (other parts from reference TRBV7-9 and TRBJ1-5): DTGVSQNPRHKITKRGQNVTFRCDPISEHNRLYWYRQTLGQGPEFLTYFQNEAQLEKSRLLSDRFSAERPKGSFSTLEIQRTEQGDSAMYLCASSRTGNGNQPQHFGDGTRLSIL.

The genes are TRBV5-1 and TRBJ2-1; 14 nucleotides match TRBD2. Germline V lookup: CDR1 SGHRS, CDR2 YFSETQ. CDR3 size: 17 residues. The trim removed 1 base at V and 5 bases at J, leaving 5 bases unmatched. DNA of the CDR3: TGCGCCAGCAGCTTGCGACTAGCGGGAGGGCCCCACAATGAGCAGTTCTTC. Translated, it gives CASSLRLAGGPHNEQFF.

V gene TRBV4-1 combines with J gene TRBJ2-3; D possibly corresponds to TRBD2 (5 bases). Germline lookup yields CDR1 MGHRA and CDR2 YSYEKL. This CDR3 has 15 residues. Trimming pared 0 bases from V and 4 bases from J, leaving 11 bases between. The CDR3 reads CASSQDGSSPDTQYF. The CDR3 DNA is TGCGCCAGCAGCCAAGACGGTTCTAGCCCAGATACGCAGTATTTT.

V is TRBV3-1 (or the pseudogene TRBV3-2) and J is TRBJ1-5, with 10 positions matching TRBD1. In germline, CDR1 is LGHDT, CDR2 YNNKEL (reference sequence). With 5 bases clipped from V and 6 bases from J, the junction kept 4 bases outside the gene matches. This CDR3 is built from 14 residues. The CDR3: CASSGTGASQPQHF. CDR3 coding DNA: TGTGCCAGCAGCGGGACAGGGGCCAGTCAGCCCCAGCATTTT.

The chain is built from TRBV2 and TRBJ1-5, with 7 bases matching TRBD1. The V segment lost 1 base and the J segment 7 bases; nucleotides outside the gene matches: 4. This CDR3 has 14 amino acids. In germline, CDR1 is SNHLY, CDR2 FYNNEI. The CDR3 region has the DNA TGTGCCAGCAGTGAAGGGACAGGACGGCAGCCCCAGCATTTT. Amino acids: CASSEGTGRQPQHF. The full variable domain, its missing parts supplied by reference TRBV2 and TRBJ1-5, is EPEVTQTPSHQVTQMGQEVILRCVPISNHLYFYWYRQILGQKVEFLVSFYNNEISEKSEIFDDQFSVERPDGSNFTLKIRSTKLEDSAMYFCASSEGTGRQPQHFGDGTRLSIL.

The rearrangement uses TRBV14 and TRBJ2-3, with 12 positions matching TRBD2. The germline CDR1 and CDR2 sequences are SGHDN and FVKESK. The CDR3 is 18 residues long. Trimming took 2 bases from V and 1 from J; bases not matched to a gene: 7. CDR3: CASSQQTSGSYGTDTQYF. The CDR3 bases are TGTGCCAGCAGCCAACAGACTAGCGGGAGTTATGGCACAGATACGCAGTATTTT.

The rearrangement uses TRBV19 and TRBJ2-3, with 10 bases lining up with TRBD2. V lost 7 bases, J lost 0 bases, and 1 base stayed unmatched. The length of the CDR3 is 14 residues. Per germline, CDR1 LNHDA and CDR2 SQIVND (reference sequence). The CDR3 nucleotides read TGTGCCAGTAAGGGACTAGCGAGCACAGATACGCAGTATTTT. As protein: CASKGLASTDTQYF.